This T cell receptor beta chain originates from a study of cytomegalovirus exposure and HLA in healthy donors. Primers included in the PCR were 60 Vbeta and 13 Jbeta primers. Only in-frame clones appear in the TCRdb table, and some are missing; sequencing was by immunoSEQ multiplex PCR. The data contain roughly 150,000 clones, approximately 84% of them singletons. This clone was recorded once. The source material was PBMCs. This clonotype was obtained from a young man in good health and CMV-seropositive.

CDR3 protein: CASRSGGQGAYNEQFF. The CDR3 DNA reads TGTGCCAGCAGATCCGGGGGTCAGGGGGCCTACAATGAGCAGTTCTTC. The chain uses TRBV7-9 and TRBJ2-1; TRBD1 might be the D (7 bases). From germline, CDR1 is SEHNR and CDR2 FQNEAQ (reference sequence). The V gene lost 6 bases and the J gene lost 2 bases, with 17 bases spanning the gap. The CDR3 totals 16 residues.